A selection of T cell receptor beta chains follows, all from one sample in a study of vaccination and CD4 T cells after COVID-19. Antigen specificity for these receptors is unknown. From the PCR reads, TCRdb called clonotypes with MiXCR, one entry per CDR3 protein. Among about 6,400 distinct CDR3 sequences listed, roughly 44% were seen once. Sequenced material: CD4+ T cells from blood, cultured in vitro. The source is a human donor in good health. CDR3s include the opening cysteine and the closing phenylalanine or tryptophan. The D gene is left open where the match is weak. Part of the rows lack a size; the others show once, few, many or a class for expanded clones.

size	J	V	D	CDR3	DNA
-	TRBJ2-3	TRBV6-2/TRBV6-3	TRBD2	CASSFTSGGPINTDTRYF	TGTGCCAGCAGTTTCACTAGCGGGGGGCCCATCAACACAGATACGCGGTATTTT
few	TRBJ1-2	TRBV6-1	TRBD1	CASSHNGQGVGGYTF	TGTGCCAGCAGCCATAACGGACAGGGGGTTGGTGGCTACACCTTC
-	TRBJ2-7	TRBV11-2	-	CASSLDRVGSYYEQYF	TGTGCCAGCAGCTTAGATCGGGTAGGGAGTTACTACGAGCAGTACTTC
-	TRBJ1-6	TRBV20-1	TRBD1	CSARDLTRGALYNSPLHF	TGCAGTGCTAGAGATCTAACCAGGGGGGCCCTCTATAATTCACCCCTCCACTTT
-	TRBJ1-1	TRBV2	-	CASSDESRVAFF	TGTGCCAGCAGTGATGAAAGCAGGGTCGCTTTCTTT
-	TRBJ1-1	TRBV7-6	-	CASSLAVGGTEAFF	TGTGCCAGCAGCTTAGCAGTAGGGGGCACTGAAGCTTTCTTT
-	TRBJ1-2	TRBV18	-	CASSPTIVGGASGYTF	TGTGCCAGCTCACCTACTATCGTCGGGGGGGCAAGTGGCTACACCTTC
-	TRBJ1-5	TRBV29-1	-	CSVLQGFGQPQHF	TGCAGCGTTTTACAGGGATTTGGACAGCCCCAGCATTTT
-	TRBJ2-1	TRBV5-4	-	CASGSDAIYNEQFF	TGTGCCAGCGGATCGGACGCTATTTACAATGAGCAGTTCTTC
-	TRBJ1-1	TRBV28	-	CASSLFRGKNTEAFF	TGTGCCAGCAGTTTATTTCGGGGAAAGAACACTGAAGCTTTCTTT
few	TRBJ2-3	TRBV4-3	-	CASSQGTGTDTQYF	TGCGCCAGCAGCCAAGGAACCGGCACAGATACGCAGTATTTT
few	TRBJ2-5	TRBV20-1	TRBD1	CSARVFGQGPQETQYF	TGCAGTGCTAGAGTTTTTGGACAGGGCCCACAAGAGACCCAGTACTTC
-	TRBJ2-7	TRBV7-2	TRBD2	CASSRWGGRSYEQYF	TGTGCCAGCAGCCGCTGGGGCGGGAGAAGCTACGAGCAGTACTTC
few	TRBJ1-6	TRBV6-2/TRBV6-3	TRBD1	CASSSGQGNSPLHF	TGTGCCAGCAGTTCGGGACAGGGCAATTCACCCCTCCACTTT